The source of this T cell receptor (beta chain) is a study of blood T cell repertoires in COVID-19. Study details: The cDNA or gDNA used as material had been derived from T cells, B-cell-depleted T cells, or PBMCs.

Clones were sequenced by immunoSEQ multiplex PCR, and TCRdb holds only the in-frame ones, with some missing. The table shows around 250,000 clones, with roughly 86% occurring only once. Germline CDR1 SGHKS, CDR2 YYEKEE (reference sequence). The V gene lost 3 bases and the J gene lost 3 bases, with 10 bases spanning the gap. This CDR3 contains 14 residues. V gene TRBV5-5 combines with J gene TRBJ1-5, with a possible D match to TRBD1 (5 bases). The origin of this receptor is a woman aged 70 to 79 with active or convalescent COVID-19. Sequenced material: peripheral blood. The CDR3 sequence is CASSWGRDNQPQHF. CDR3 DNA: TGTGCCAGCAGCTGGGGCAGAGACAATCAGCCCCAGCATTTT.